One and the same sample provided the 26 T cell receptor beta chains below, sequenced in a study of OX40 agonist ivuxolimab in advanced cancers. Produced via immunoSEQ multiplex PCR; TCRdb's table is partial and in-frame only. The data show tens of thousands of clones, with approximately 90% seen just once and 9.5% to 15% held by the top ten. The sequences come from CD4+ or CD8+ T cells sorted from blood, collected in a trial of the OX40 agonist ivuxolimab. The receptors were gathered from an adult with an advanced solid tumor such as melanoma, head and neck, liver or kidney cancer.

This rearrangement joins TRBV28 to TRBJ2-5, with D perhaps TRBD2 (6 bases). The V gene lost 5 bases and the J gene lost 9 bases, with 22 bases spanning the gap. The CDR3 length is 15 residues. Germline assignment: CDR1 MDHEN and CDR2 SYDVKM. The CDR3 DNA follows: TGTGCCAGCAGTCACCCCTCGGTCGGGGGTCGGGCCCAGTACTTC. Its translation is CASSHPSVGGRAQYF.

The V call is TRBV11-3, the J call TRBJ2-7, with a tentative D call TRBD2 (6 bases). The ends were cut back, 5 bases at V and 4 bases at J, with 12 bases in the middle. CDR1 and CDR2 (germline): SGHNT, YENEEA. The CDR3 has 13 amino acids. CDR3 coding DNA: TGTGCCAGCAGCCCATCTGGGGGGTACGAGCAGTACTTC. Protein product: CASSPSGGYEQYF. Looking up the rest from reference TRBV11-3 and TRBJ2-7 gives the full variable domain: EAGVVQSPRYKIIEKKQPVAFWCNPISGHNTLYWYLQNLGQGPELLIRYENEEAVDDSQLPKDRFSAERLKGVDSTLKIQPAELGDSAVYLCASSPSGGYEQYFGPGTRLTVT.

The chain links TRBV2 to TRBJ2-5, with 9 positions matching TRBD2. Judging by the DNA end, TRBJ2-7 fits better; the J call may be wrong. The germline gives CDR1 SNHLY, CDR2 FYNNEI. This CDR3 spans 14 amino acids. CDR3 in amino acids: CATSPLAGSYEQYF. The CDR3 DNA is TGTGCCACCTCCCCTCTAGCGGGAAGCTACGAGCAGTACTTC.

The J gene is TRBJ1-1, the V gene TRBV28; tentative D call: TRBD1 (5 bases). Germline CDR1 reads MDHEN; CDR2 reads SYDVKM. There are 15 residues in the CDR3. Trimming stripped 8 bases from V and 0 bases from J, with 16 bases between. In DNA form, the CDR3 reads TGTGCCAGCTATTCAACCGGGGGGTTGAACACTGAAGCTTTCTTT. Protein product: CASYSTGGLNTEAFF.

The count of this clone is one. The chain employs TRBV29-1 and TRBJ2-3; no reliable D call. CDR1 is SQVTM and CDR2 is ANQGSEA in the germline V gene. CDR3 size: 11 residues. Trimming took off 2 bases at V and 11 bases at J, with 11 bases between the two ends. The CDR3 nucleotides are TGCAGCGTTGAATCAGCTCCCGGGCAGTATTTT. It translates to CSVESAPGQYF.

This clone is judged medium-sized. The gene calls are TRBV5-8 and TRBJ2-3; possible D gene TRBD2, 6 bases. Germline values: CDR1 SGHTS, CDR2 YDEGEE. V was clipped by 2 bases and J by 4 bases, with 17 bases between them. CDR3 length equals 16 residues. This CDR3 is CASSFDPGRMSDTQYF. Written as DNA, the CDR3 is TGTGCCAGCAGCTTCGACCCAGGGAGGATGTCAGATACGCAGTATTTT.

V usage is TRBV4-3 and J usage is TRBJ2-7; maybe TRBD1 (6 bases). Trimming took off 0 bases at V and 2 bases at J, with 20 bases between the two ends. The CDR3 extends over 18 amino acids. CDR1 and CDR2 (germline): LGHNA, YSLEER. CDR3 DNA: TGCGCCAGCAGCCAAGATCAATCTAGGACAGAGCTCACCTACGAGCAGTACTTC. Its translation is CASSQDQSRTELTYEQYF.

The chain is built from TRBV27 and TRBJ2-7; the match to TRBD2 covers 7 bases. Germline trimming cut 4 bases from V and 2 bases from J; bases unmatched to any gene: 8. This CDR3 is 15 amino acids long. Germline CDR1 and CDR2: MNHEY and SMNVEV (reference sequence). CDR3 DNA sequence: TGTGCCAGCAGTTCCGGGACTGCGGGGGCCTACGAGCAGTACTTC. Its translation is CASSSGTAGAYEQYF.

CDR3 protein: CASSANSGANVLTF. CDR3 sequence (DNA): TGTGCCAGCAGTGCCAACTCTGGGGCCAACGTCCTGACTTTC. The chain links TRBV2 to TRBJ2-6; D unclear. Germline V gene data show CDR1 as SNHLY and CDR2 as FYNNEI. Deletions cut 4 bases from V and 0 bases from J, with 4 bases between. This CDR3 is 14 amino acids long.

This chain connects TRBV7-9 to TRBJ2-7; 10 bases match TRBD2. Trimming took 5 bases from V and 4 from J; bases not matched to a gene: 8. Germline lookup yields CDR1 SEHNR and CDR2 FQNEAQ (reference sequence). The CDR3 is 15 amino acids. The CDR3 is CASSGESGRGYEQYF. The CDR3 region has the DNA TGTGCCAGCAGCGGCGAAAGCGGGAGGGGGTACGAGCAGTACTTC.

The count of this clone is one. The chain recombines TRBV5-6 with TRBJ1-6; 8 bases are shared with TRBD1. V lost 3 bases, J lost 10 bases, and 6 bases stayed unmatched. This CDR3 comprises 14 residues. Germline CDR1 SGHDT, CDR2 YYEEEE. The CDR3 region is CASSYGQGGSPLHF. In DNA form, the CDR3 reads TGTGCCAGCAGCTACGGACAGGGCGGCTCACCCCTCCACTTT.

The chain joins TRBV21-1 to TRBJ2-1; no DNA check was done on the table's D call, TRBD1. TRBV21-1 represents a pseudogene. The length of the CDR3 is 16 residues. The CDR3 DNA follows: TGTGCCAGCAGCAAACGGACAGCGAAGACCTACAATGAGCAGTTCTTC. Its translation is CASSKRTAKTYNEQFF.

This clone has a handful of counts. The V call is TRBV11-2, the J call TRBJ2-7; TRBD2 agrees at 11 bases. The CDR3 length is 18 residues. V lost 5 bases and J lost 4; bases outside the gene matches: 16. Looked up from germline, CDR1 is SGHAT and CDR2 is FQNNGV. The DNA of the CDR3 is TGTGCCAGCAGCCGCGCGGCGGTAGCGGGAGGGTCTTTTTACGAGCAGTACTTC. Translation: CASSRAAVAGGSFYEQYF.

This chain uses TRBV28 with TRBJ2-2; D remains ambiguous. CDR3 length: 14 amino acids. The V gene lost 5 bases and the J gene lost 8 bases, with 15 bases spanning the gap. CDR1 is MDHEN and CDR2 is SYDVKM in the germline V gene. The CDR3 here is CASSHPWILGELFF. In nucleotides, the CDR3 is TGTGCCAGCAGTCATCCCTGGATCCTAGGGGAGCTGTTTTTT.

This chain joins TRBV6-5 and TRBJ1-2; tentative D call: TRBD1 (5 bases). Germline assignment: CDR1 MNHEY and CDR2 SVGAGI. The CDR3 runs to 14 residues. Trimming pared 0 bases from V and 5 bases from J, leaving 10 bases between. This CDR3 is CASSYSAQVYGYTF. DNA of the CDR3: TGTGCCAGCAGTTACTCCGCACAGGTTTATGGCTACACCTTC.

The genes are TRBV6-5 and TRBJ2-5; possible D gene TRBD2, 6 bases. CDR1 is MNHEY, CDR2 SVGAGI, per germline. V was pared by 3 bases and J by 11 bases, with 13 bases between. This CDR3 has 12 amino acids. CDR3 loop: CASSYPAREQYF. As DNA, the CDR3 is TGTGCCAGCAGTTATCCGGCCCGGGAGCAGTACTTC.

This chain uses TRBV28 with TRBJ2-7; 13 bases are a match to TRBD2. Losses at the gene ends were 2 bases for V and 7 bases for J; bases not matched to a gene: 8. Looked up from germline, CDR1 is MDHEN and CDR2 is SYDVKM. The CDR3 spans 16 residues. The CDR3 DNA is TGTGCCAGCAGTTTAGCTACTAGCGGGAGGGCGGGAGAGCAGTACTTC. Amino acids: CASSLATSGRAGEQYF.

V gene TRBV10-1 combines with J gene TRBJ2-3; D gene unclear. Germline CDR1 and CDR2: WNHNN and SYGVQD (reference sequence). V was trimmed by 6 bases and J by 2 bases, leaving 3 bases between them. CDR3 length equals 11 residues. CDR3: CASRHTDTQYF. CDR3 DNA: TGCGCCAGCAGACACACAGATACGCAGTATTTT.

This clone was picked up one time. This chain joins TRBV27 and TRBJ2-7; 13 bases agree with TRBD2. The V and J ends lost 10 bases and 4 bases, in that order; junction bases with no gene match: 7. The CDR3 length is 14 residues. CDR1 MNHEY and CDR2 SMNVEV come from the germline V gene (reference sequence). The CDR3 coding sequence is TGTGCCAAGGGACTAGCGGGGCCTTGGTACGAGCAGTACTTC. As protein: CAKGLAGPWYEQYF.

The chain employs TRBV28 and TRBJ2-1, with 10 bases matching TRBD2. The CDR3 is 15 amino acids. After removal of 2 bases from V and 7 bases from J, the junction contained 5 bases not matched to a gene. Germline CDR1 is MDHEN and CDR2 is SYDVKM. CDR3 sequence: CASSLGTSVTNEQFF. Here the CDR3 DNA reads TGTGCCAGCAGTTTAGGGACTAGCGTCACAAATGAGCAGTTCTTC.

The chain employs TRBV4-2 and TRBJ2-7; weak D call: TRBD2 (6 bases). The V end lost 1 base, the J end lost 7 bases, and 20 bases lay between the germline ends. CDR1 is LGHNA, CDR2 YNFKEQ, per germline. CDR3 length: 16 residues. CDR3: CASSQGPRTTDAEQYF. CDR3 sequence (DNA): TGTGCCAGCAGCCAAGGGCCCAGGACTACCGACGCGGAGCAGTACTTC.

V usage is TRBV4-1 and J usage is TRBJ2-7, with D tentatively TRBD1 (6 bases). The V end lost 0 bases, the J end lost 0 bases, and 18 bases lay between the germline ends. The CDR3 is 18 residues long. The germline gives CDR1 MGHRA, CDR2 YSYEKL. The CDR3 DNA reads TGCGCCAGCAGCCAAGAAGTCCCGGGACACTCAAGCTCCTACGAGCAGTACTTC. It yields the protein CASSQEVPGHSSSYEQYF.

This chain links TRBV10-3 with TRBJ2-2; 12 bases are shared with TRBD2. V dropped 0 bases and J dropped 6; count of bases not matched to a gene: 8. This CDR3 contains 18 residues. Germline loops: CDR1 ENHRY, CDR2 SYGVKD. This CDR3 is CAISESQLAGGPSGELFF. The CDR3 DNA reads TGTGCCATCAGTGAGTCTCAACTAGCGGGAGGCCCTTCCGGGGAGCTGTTTTTT.

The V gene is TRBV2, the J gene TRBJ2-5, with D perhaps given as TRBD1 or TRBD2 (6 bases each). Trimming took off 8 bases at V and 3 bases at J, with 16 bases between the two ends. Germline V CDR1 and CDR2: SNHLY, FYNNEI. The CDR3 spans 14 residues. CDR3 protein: CASEGDTGEETQYF. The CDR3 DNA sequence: TGTGCCAGCGAGGGGGACACGGGGGAAGAGACCCAGTACTTC.

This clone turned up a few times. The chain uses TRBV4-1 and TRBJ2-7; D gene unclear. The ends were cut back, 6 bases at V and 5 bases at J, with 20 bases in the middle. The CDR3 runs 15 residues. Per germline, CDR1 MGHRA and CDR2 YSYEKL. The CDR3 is CASSDTPSTGDEQYF. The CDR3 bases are TGCGCCAGCAGTGACACACCCTCAACCGGCGACGAGCAGTACTTC.

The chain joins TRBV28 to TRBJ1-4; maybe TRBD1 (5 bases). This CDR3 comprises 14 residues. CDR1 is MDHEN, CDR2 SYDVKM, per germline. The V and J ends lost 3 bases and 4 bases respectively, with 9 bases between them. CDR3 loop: CASSLGQGNEKLFF. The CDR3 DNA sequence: TGTGCCAGCAGTTTGGGTCAGGGTAATGAAAAACTGTTTTTT.